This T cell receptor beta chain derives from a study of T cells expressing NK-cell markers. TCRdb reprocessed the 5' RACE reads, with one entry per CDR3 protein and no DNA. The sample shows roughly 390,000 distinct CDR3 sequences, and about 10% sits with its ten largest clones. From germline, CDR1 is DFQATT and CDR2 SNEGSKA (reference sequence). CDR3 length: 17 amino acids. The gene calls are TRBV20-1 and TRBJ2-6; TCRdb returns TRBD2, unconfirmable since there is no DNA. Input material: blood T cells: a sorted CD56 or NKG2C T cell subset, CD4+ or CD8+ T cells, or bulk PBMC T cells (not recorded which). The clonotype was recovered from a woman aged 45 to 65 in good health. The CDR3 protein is CSANSVAGVPGANVLTF.